These 23 T cell receptor beta chains were all obtained from the same sample, sequenced in a study of molecular identifiers for immune sequencing clone quantification. TCRdb reanalysed the PCR reads using MiXCR and keeps one entry per CDR3 protein. Among some 680,000 distinct CDR3 sequences listed, roughly 23% were seen once. The sequenced sample was naive CD8+ T cells from blood, with Jurkat cell RNA spiked in. Subset specified: FACS-sorted CD8+CD4-CCR7+CD45RA+ naive T cells. These receptors were taken from a human donor in good health. Some libraries in this study had Jurkat cell RNA spiked in.

This clonotype came up many times. The chain has TRBV5-1 and TRBJ2-5; TRBD2 matches 11 bases. Germline V gene lookup returns CDR1 SGHRS and CDR2 YFSETQ. V lost 5 bases to trimming and J lost 4 bases; unmatched junction nucleotides: 1. The CDR3 sequence is 13 residues long. The CDR3 DNA reads TGCGCCAGCAGGGGACTAGCGGTAGAGACCCAGTACTTC. This codes for CASRGLAVETQYF.

The count of this clonotype is one. No conserved phenylalanine or tryptophan ends this CDR3, so it is likely a read error. The chain links TRBV10-2 to TRBJ1-1; possibly TRBD1 for D (6 bases). The CDR3 is 12 amino acids. The V gene lost 8 bases and the J gene lost 6 bases, with 13 bases spanning the gap. Looked up from germline, CDR1 is WSHSY and CDR2 is SAAADI. The CDR3 sequence is CASSEEGAEAFL. CDR3 nucleotide sequence: TGCGCCAGCTCGGAGGAGGGGGCTGAAGCTTTCCTT.

About this clonotype itself: The conserved closing phenylalanine or tryptophan is absent in this CDR3, likely reflecting a read error. V and J are TRBV23-1 and TRBJ2-7; tentative D call: TRBD1 (5 bases). TRBV23-1 is sorted into the ORF group, with uncertain function. The CDR3 length is 16 residues. V was clipped by 2 bases and J by 3 bases, with 17 bases between them. CDR3 in DNA: TGCGCCAGCAGTCAAGGGGCGCGGAAGACGTACTACGAGCAGTACTCC. Protein sequence: CASSQGARKTYYEQYS.

This chain joins TRBV6-2 or TRBV6-3 and TRBJ2-5; D not resolved. V shed 7 bases and J shed 5 bases, with 14 bases lying between them. Germline loops: CDR1 MNHEY, CDR2 SVGEGT. This CDR3 spans 13 amino acids. CDR3 sequence: CASTPTFWETQYF. The CDR3 DNA reads as TGTGCCAGCACCCCCACCTTTTGGGAGACCCAGTACTTC.

This clonotype was recorded at least ten times. The chain is built from TRBV6-2 or TRBV6-3 and TRBJ2-5, with a possible D match to TRBD1 (6 bases). Trimming took 4 bases from V and 5 from J, leaving 17 bases between them. Germline CDR1 is MNHEY and CDR2 is SVGEGT. This CDR3 contains 15 residues. The CDR3 DNA is TGTGCCAGCAGTTCTCCCGGGACAACAGGGGAGACCCAGTACTTC. Translating it yields CASSSPGTTGETQYF.

This clonotype has a count of ten or more. The rearrangement joins TRBV23-1 to TRBJ2-4, with D possibly matching TRBD1 (5 bases). TRBV23-1 is flagged as an ORF with uncertain function. Trimming took 7 bases from V and 0 from J, leaving 13 bases between them. The CDR3 is 15 amino acids. In nucleotides, the CDR3 is TGCGCCAGCAAGACAGTCAAGTTAGCCAAAAACATTCAGTACTTC. This sequence encodes CASKTVKLAKNIQYF.

This clonotype was detected only a few times. J is TRBJ1-1 and V is TRBV13; D possibly corresponds to TRBD1 (6 bases). This CDR3 comprises 14 residues. The V end lost 8 bases, the J end lost 7 bases, and 20 bases lay between the germline ends. Per the germline V gene, CDR1 is PRHDT and CDR2 is FYEKMQ (reference sequence). CDR3 coding DNA: TGTGCCAGCTCCTTCGGGGGGGCGCATTTTGAAGCTTTCTTT. Protein: CASSFGGAHFEAFF.

This clonotype came up a few times. V usage is TRBV30 and J usage is TRBJ2-1; 9 bases match TRBD2. Germline V gives CDR1 GTSNPN, CDR2 SVGIG (reference sequence). The CDR3 covers 14 residues. V gave up 4 bases and J gave up 2 bases; unmatched junction bases: 3. The chain's CDR3 is CAWTGGGAYNEQFF. For the CDR3, the DNA is TGTGCCTGGACCGGCGGGGGGGCCTACAATGAGCAGTTCTTC.

There are a few counts of this clonotype. V usage is TRBV7-6 and J usage is TRBJ2-2; 8 nucleotides line up with TRBD2. The CDR3 has 15 amino acids. Looked up from germline, CDR1 is SGHVS and CDR2 is FNYEAQ. Germline trimming cut 2 bases from V and 3 bases from J; bases unmatched to any gene: 2. For the CDR3, the DNA is TGTGCCAGCAGCTTACAGCGGGAGTACACCGGGGAGCTGTTTTTT. Translation gives CASSLQREYTGELFF.

With respect to this clonotype: A read error may be the cause here, since a much bigger clone is one base away. The chain joins TRBV6-5 to TRBJ2-1; D gene ambiguous. This CDR3 is built from 12 residues. Germline V gene data show CDR1 as MNHEY and CDR2 as SVGAGI. Here the CDR3 reads CAISYGYNEQFF. The CDR3 nucleotides read TGTGCCATCAGTTACGGGTACAATGAGCAGTTCTTC.

The V gene is TRBV19, the J gene TRBJ2-2, with D perhaps being TRBD1 or TRBD2 (6 bases each). V lost 3 bases to trimming and J lost 4 bases, with 18 bases between them. CDR3 length: 17 residues. Germline V gene sequence: CDR1 LNHDA, CDR2 SQIVND (reference sequence). Here the CDR3 DNA reads TGTGCCAGTAGTATGACCACGGGGGCCCTGGGCACCGGGGAGCTGTTTTTT. Protein sequence: CASSMTTGALGTGELFF. Supplemented by reference TRBV19 and TRBJ2-2, the full variable domain reads DGGITQSPKYLFRKEGQNVTLSCEQNLNHDAMYWYRQDPGQGLRLIYYSQIVNDFQKGDIAEGYSVSREKKESFPLTVTSAQKNPTAFYLCASSMTTGALGTGELFFGEGSRLTVL.

Comments on this clonotype: One end of the junction varies from germline; a read error may be responsible. The V call is TRBV4-1, the J call TRBJ2-5, with D possibly matching TRBD2 (7 bases). The CDR3 is 15 residues long. CDR1 MGHRA and CDR2 YSYEKL come from the germline V gene. CDR3 coding DNA: TGCGACAGCAGCCAAGTGTATGCGGGGGCAGAGACCCAGTACTTC. Its translation: CDSSQVYAGAETQYF.

This clonotype was recorded many times. The genes are TRBV7-8 and TRBJ2-1, with 12 bases that match TRBD2. There are 15 residues in the CDR3. V lost 4 bases and J lost 9; bases outside the gene matches: 7. Germline lookup yields CDR1 SGHVS and CDR2 FQNEAQ. CDR3 residues: CASSSSSGGAGEQFF. The CDR3 DNA is TGTGCCAGCAGCTCATCTAGCGGGGGGGCCGGTGAGCAGTTCTTC.

Concerning this clonotype itself: A much larger clone lies one base from this, so it may be a read error. The chain recombines TRBV4-3 with TRBJ1-5; D is unclear. Germline V gene lookup returns CDR1 LGHNA and CDR2 YSLEER. CDR3 length: 15 residues. For the CDR3, the DNA is TGCGCCGGCAGCCAAGATAGGGCCCTGAATCAGCCCCAGCATTTT. Translated, it gives CAGSQDRALNQPQHF.

This clonotype was picked up a small number of times. A clone one base away is much larger, so this may be a read error. The chain joins TRBV7-9 to TRBJ1-5; D remains unclear. Trimming stripped 4 bases from V and 2 bases from J, with 9 bases between. Looked up from germline, CDR1 is SEHNR and CDR2 is FQNEAQ (reference sequence). This CDR3 comprises 14 residues. CDR3 residues: CASSSTSRNQPQHF. CDR3 DNA: TGTGCCAGCAGCTCGACAAGTCGCAATCAGCCCCAGCATTTT.

The chain combines TRBV4-3 with TRBJ2-7, with 10 bases fitting TRBD2. The V segment lost 5 bases and the J segment 5 bases; nucleotides outside the gene matches: 9. The CDR3 is 15 residues long. The germline gives CDR1 LGHNA, CDR2 YSLEER. The DNA for the CDR3 is TGCGCCAGCAGCACCAGCCCAGCGGGGGGGGACGAGCAGTACTTC. Residues: CASSTSPAGGDEQYF.

Points on this clonotype: One base away lies a much larger clone, so this may be a sequencing read error. The chain carries TRBV7-9 and TRBJ2-3; D is perhaps TRBD1 (6 bases). This CDR3 is 16 amino acids long. V lost 5 bases, J lost 4 bases, and 19 bases lay in between. CDR1 is SEHNR, CDR2 FQNEAQ, per germline (reference sequence). CDR3 protein: CASSPSLGAESDTQYF. As DNA, the CDR3 is TGTGCCAGCAGCCCTAGCCTGGGGGCAGAGTCAGATACGCAGTATTTT.

This clonotype was recorded at least ten times. This chain connects TRBV29-1 to TRBJ2-1, with 10 bases that match TRBD2. The V segment lost 4 bases and the J segment 6 bases; nucleotides outside the gene matches: 12. CDR3 size: 16 residues. In germline, CDR1 is SQVTM, CDR2 ANQGSEA. CDR3 DNA: TGCAGCGTTGCCGGGACTAGCGCCATCCCGGGCAATGAGCAGTTCTTC. Residues: CSVAGTSAIPGNEQFF.

The chain is built from TRBV29-1 and TRBJ2-1, with TRBD2 identical over 11 bases. V shed 2 bases, J shed 2 bases, and the junction held 2 bases outside the gene matches. Germline V gene sequence: CDR1 SQVTM, CDR2 ANQGSEA. The CDR3 consists of 15 residues. This chain's CDR3 is CSVELTSGTYNEQFF. For the CDR3, the DNA is TGCAGCGTTGAATTGACTAGCGGGACCTACAATGAGCAGTTCTTC.

This clonotype was counted only a few times. This chain joins TRBV27 and TRBJ1-2, with D possibly matching TRBD1 (6 bases). CDR3 length: 13 residues. Trimming took off 6 bases at V and 4 bases at J, with 12 bases between the two ends. From germline, CDR1 is MNHEY and CDR2 SMNVEV (reference sequence). The CDR3 bases are TGTGCCAGCAGAGAGACAGGCTCCTATGGCTACACCTTC. As protein: CASRETGSYGYTF.

This clonotype was seen at least ten times. The chain links TRBV2 to TRBJ2-7, with D uncertain. Germline V CDR1 and CDR2: SNHLY, FYNNEI. This CDR3 comprises 12 residues. V was cut by 5 bases and J by 6 bases, with 11 bases left in between. CDR3 DNA sequence: TGTGCCAGCAGTCCTCTAGGATCCGAGCAGTACTTC. Protein product: CASSPLGSEQYF.

The chain carries TRBV7-9 and TRBJ2-5, with TRBD1 matching over 7 bases. Trimming took 5 bases from V and 5 from J; bases not matched to a gene: 11. This CDR3 region has 15 residues. Germline values: CDR1 SEHNR, CDR2 FQNEAQ (reference sequence). CDR3 sequence: CASSGPQGWVETQYF. CDR3 in DNA: TGTGCCAGCAGCGGACCACAGGGGTGGGTGGAGACCCAGTACTTC.

To note about this clonotype: A much more abundant neighbour one base away suggests this may be a read error. This chain joins TRBV30 and TRBJ2-6, with D perhaps TRBD1 (5 bases). Germline loops: CDR1 GTSNPN, CDR2 SVGIG (reference sequence). The CDR3 has 13 amino acids. The CDR3 DNA follows: TGTGCCTGGACTTTGGCTGGGGCCAACGACCTGACTTTC. Its translation is CAWTLAGANDLTF.